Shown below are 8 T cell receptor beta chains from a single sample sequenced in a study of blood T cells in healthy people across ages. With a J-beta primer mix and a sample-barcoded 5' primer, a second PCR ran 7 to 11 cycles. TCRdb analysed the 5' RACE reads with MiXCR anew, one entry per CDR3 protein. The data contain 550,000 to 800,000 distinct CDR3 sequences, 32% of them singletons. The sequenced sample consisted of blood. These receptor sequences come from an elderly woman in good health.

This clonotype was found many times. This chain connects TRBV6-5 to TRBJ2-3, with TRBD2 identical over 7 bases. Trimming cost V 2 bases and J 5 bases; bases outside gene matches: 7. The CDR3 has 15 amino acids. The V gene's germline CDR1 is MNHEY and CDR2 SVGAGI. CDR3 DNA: TGTGCCAGCAGTTACGGGGGGGTCCGACTAGATACGCAGTATTTT. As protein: CASSYGGVRLDTQYF.

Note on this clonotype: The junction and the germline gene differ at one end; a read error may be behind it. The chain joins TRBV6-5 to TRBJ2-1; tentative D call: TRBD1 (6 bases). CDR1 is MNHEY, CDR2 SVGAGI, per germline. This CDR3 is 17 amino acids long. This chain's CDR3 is CASRYSRTDRRNNEQFF. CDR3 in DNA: TGTGCTAGCAGGTACTCGAGGACAGACAGGAGAAACAATGAGCAGTTCTTC.

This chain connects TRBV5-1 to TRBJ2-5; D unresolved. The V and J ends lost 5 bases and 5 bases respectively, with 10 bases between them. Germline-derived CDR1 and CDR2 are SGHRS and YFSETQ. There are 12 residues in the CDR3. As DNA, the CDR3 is TGCGCCAGCAGTGAGGAAGGGGAGACCCAGTACTTC. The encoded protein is CASSEEGETQYF.

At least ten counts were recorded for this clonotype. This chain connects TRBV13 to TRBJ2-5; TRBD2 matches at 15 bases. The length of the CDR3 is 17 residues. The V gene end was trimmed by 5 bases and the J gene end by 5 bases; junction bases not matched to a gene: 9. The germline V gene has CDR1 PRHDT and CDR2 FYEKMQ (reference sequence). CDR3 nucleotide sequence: TGTGCCAGCAGCGCCGGGACTAGCGGGGGGCCCAGGGAGACCCAGTACTTC. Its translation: CASSAGTSGGPRETQYF.

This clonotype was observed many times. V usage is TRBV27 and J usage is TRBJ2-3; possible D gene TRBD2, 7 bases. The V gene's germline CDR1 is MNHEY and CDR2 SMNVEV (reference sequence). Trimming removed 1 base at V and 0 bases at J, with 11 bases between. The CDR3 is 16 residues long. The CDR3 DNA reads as TGTGCCAGCAGTTTATGGGGAGGGGGAAGCACAGATACGCAGTATTTT. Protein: CASSLWGGGSTDTQYF.

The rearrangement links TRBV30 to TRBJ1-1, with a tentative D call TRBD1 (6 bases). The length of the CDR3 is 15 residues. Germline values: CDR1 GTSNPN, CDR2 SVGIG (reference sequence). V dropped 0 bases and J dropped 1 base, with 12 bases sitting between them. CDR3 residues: CAWSVGGTANTEAFF. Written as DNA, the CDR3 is TGTGCCTGGAGTGTAGGGGGTACAGCGAACACTGAAGCTTTCTTT. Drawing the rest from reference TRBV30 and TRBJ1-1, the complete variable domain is SQTIHQWPATLVQPVGSPLSLECTVEGTSNPNLYWYRQAAGRGLQLLFYSVGIGQISSEVPQNLSASRPQDRQFILSSKKLLLSDSGFYLCAWSVGGTANTEAFFGQGTRLTVV.

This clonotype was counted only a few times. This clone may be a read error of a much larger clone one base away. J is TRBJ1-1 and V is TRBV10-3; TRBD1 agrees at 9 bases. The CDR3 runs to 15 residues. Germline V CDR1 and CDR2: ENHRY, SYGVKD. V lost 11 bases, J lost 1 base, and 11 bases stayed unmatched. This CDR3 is CAAGGQGGTNTEAFF. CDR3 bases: TGTGCCGCCGGGGGACAGGGAGGAACGAACACTGAAGCTTTCTTT.

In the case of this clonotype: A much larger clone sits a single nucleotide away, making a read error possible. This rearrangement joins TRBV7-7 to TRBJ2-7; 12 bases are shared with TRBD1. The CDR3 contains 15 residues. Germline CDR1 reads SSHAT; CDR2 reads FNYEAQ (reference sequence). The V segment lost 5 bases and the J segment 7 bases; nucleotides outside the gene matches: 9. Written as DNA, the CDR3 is TGTGCCAGCAGCCCCCGGGACAGGGGGCACAATGAGCAGTACTTC. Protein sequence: CASSPRDRGHNEQYF.